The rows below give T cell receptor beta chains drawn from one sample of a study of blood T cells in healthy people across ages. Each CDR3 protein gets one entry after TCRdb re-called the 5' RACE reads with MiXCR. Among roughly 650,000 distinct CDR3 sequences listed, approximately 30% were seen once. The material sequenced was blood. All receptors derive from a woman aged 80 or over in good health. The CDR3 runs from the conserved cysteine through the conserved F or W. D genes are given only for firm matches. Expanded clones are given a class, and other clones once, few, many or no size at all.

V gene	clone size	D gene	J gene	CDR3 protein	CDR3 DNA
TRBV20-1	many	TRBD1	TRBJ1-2	CSALSGQGTNYGYTF	TGCAGTGCCCTCAGCGGACAGGGGACCAACTATGGCTACACCTTC
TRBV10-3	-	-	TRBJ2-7	CAISDDRDPTSYEQYF	TGTGCCATCAGTGATGACCGGGACCCCACCTCCTACGAGCAGTACTTC
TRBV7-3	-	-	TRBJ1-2	CASSLTPLNYGYTF	TGTGCCAGCAGCTTAACACCCCTGAACTATGGCTACACCTTC
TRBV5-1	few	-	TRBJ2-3	CASSLVGLAERMDTQYF	TGCGCCAGCAGCTTGGTAGGGTTAGCGGAACGGATGGATACGCAGTATTTT
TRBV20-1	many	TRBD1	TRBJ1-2	CSAGGGGDNYGYTF	TGCAGTGCTGGGGGAGGGGGCGATAACTATGGCTACACCTTC
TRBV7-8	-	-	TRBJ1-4	CASSLGQPNEKRFF	TGTGCCAGCAGCTTAGGACAGCCTAATGAAAAACGGTTTTTT
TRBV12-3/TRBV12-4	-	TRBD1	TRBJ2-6	CASSPKGARANVLTF	TGTGCCAGCAGTCCGAAGGGGGCGCGGGCCAACGTCCTGACTTTC
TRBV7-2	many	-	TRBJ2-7	CASSLDPGDLSEQYF	TGTGCCAGCAGCTTAGACCCAGGGGATCTCTCCGAGCAGTACTTC
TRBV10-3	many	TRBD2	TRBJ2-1	CAITEGTAGGEQFF	TGTGCCATCACTGAGGGGACAGCGGGGGGTGAGCAGTTCTTC
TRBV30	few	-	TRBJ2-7	CAWSRTGLAYEQYF	TGTGCCTGGAGTCGTACGGGCCTCGCCTACGAGCAGTACTTC
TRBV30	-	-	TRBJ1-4	CAWSGRANEKLFF	TGTGCCTGGAGTGGGCGGGCTAATGAAAAACTGTTTTTT
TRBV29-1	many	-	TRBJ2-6	CSATTRITSWGANVLTF	TGCAGCGCGACGACACGAATCACTTCGTGGGGGGCCAACGTCCTGACTTTC
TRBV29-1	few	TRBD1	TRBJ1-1	CSTRQGNTEAFF	TGCAGCACCCGACAGGGGAACACTGAAGCTTTCTTT
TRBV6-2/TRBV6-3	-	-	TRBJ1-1	CASSTGQVMNTEAFF	TGTGCCAGCAGTACTGGACAAGTGATGAACACTGAAGCTTTCTTT
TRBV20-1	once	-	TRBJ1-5	CSARGGTNSNQPQHF	TGCAGTGCTAGAGGGGGGACAAATAGCAATCAGCCCCAGCATTTT
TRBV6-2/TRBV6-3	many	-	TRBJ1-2	CASTPGLRDYGYTF	TGTGCCAGCACTCCGGGCCTCCGGGACTATGGCTACACCTTC
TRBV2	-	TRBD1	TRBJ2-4	CASSLALGQGAYIQYF	TGTGCCAGCAGCTTGGCCCTGGGACAGGGGGCCTACATTCAGTACTTC
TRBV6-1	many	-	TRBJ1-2	CASSAVGSYGYTF	TGTGCCAGCAGTGCCGTCGGCAGCTATGGCTACACCTTC
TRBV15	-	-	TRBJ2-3	CATRTRTGEPDTQYF	TGTGCCACCCGCACCAGGACGGGGGAGCCAGATACGCAGTATTTT
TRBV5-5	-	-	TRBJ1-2	CASSQDGPRAYGYTF	TGCGCCAGCAGCCAAGATGGGCCTCGGGCCTATGGCTACACCTTC
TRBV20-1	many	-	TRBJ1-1	CSATPTLPSNTEAFF	TGCAGTGCCACCCCCACCCTCCCTTCGAACACTGAAGCTTTCTTT
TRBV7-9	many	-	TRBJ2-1	CASSLVQAKEQFF	TGTGCCAGCAGCTTAGTTCAGGCGAAGGAGCAGTTCTTC
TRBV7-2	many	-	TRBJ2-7	CASSSGAHLVSYEQYF	TGTGCCAGCAGCTCTGGGGCACACCTCGTCTCCTACGAGCAGTACTTC
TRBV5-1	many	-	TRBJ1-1	CASSRGQGRGTEAFF	TGCGCCAGCAGCCGCGGTCAGGGGAGGGGCACTGAAGCTTTCTTT
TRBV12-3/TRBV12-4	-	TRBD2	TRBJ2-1	CASRGRDYIFNEQFF	TGTGCCAGCAGGGGCCGGGACTACATTTTTAATGAGCAGTTCTTC
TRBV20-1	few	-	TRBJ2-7	CSARKPGPSYEQYF	TGCAGTGCTAGAAAACCGGGACCTTCCTACGAGCAGTACTTC
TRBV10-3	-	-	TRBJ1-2	CAISDLGPYGYTF	TGTGCCATCAGTGATTTGGGGCCCTATGGCTACACCTTC
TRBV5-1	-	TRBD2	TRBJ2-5	CASSTLSGGPKETQYF	TGCGCCAGCAGCACCCTTAGCGGGGGGCCTAAAGAGACCCAGTACTTC
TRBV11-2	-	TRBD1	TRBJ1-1	CASINKGQKEAFF	TGTGCCAGCATCAACAAGGGACAGAAGGAAGCTTTCTTT
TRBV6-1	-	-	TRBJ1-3	CASSAQSLSGNTIYF	TGTGCCAGCAGCGCCCAGAGCCTCTCTGGAAACACCATATATTTT
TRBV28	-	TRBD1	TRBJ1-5	CASSYWGQDSNQPQHF	TGTGCCAGCAGCTATTGGGGACAGGATAGCAATCAGCCCCAGCATTTT
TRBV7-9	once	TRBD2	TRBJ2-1	CASNSREGEQFF	TGTGCCAGCAACTCCAGGGAGGGGGAGCAGTTCTTC
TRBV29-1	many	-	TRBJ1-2	CSVDGSSGYTF	TGCAGCGTTGATGGGAGTTCTGGCTACACCTTC
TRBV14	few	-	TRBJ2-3	CASSQIRRGPFTDTQYF	TGTGCCAGCAGCCAGATTCGACGGGGGCCGTTCACAGATACGCAGTATTTT
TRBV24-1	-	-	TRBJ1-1	CATSDGPGPTEAFF	TGTGCCACCAGTGATGGGCCGGGGCCCACTGAAGCTTTCTTT
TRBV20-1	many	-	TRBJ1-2	CSALTRGYGYTF	TGCAGTGCACTGACTCGAGGCTATGGCTACACCTTC
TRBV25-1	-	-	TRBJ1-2	CASSGRVLGGYTF	TGTGCCAGCAGTGGTCGGGTTCTGGGCGGCTACACCTTC
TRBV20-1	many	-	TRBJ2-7	CSARDRGTQQYF	TGCAGTGCTAGAGATCGAGGGACCCAGCAGTACTTC
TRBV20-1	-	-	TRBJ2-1	CSARQAPEQFF	TGCAGTGCCCGACAGGCCCCCGAGCAGTTCTTC
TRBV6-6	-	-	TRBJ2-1	CASSQDLKRRSSYNEQFF	TGTGCCAGCAGCCAAGATTTGAAGCGACGGAGCTCCTACAATGAGCAGTTCTTC
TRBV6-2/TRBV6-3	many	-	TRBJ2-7	CASSYHRSEQYF	TGTGCCAGCAGTTACCATCGGTCCGAGCAGTACTTC
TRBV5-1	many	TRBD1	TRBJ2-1	CASSAGQGGGEQFF	TGCGCCAGCAGCGCGGGACAGGGGGGAGGTGAGCAGTTCTTC
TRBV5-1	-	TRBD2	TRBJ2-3	CASSLPTSAATDTQYF	TGCGCCAGCAGCTTGCCGACTAGCGCGGCCACAGATACGCAGTATTTT
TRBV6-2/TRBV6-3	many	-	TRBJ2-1	CASSIGPGRVNEQFF	TGTGCCAGCAGTATCGGACCCGGACGTGTCAATGAGCAGTTCTTC
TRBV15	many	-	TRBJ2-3	CATSRDAAADTQYF	TGTGCCACCAGCAGAGATGCGGCCGCAGATACGCAGTATTTT
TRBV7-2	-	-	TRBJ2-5	CASSLALQRGETQYF	TGTGCCAGCAGCTTAGCGCTCCAGCGCGGGGAGACCCAGTACTTC
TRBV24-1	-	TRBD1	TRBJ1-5	CASSLTGQVGPNQPQHF	TGTGCCAGCAGCTTAACCGGACAGGTCGGTCCCAATCAGCCCCAGCATTTT
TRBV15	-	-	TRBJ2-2	CATSRDNTAGTGELFF	TGTGCCACCAGCAGAGATAACACCGCCGGTACCGGGGAGCTGTTTTTT